This T cell receptor beta chain comes out of a study of CD8+CD57+ T cells in acquired aplastic anemia. Study observations and caveats: Roughly 28 was the count of CD8+ CDR3 sequences that patients shared with controls. The study found no significant CD8+ Simpson's diversity difference between patients and controls.

Using genomic DNA as the template, TCR beta VDJ and CDR3 profiling was carried out. TCRdb analysed the reads with MiXCR anew, one entry per CDR3 protein. This sample has around 200,000 distinct CDR3 sequences; 50% to 65% occur once, and the top ten carry about 39%. Trimming removed 0 bases from V and 5 bases from J, with 13 bases in between. CDR3 length equals 14 residues. Looked up from germline, CDR1 is DFQATT and CDR2 is SNEGSKA (reference sequence). With regard to this clonotype: Its antigen is not known.

The sequenced patients had an expansion of CD8+CD57+ cells seen by flow cytometry. Each of the patients presented with severe acquired aplastic anemia. When blood sampling took place, the patients had received no therapy. The chain recombines TRBV20-1 with TRBJ1-2, with D maybe TRBD1 (6 bases). This TCR was recovered from a human donor with aplastic anemia. The sequenced sample was sorted CD4+, CD8+, or CD8+CD57+ T cells (not recorded which) from PBMCs. The chain's CDR3 is CSAREETGWYGYTF. The CDR3 DNA is TGCAGTGCTAGAGAAGAGACAGGCTGGTATGGCTACACCTTC.